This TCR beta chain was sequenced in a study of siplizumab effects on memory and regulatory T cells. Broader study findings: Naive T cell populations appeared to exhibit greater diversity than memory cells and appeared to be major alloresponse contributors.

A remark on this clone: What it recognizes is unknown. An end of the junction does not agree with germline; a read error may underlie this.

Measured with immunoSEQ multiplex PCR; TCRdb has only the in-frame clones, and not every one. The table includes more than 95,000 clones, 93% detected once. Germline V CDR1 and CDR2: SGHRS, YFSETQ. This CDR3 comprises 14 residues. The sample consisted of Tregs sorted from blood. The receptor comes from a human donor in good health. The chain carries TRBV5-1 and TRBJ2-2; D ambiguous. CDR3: CASSPKIETEELFF. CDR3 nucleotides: TGCGCCAGCAGCCCTAAAATCGAAACCGAGGAGCTGTTTTTT.